Below, one T cell receptor beta chain is given with its context. Its antigen is as yet unknown. These data come from a study of T cell responses to AZD1222 COVID-19 vaccine. Study results and caveats: Unmutated variant regions are reportedly the target of nearly half of TCRs that are spike-specific.

V was pared by 1 base and J by 6 bases, with 16 bases between. Germline V CDR1 and CDR2: SGHTA, FQGNSA. CDR3 size: 16 residues. Generated by immunoSEQ multiplex PCR, the TCRdb table keeps only in-frame clones and is missing some. The sample consists of 200,000 or so clones, 85% to 90% of them appearing once. The rearrangement uses TRBV7-2 and TRBJ2-1; unclear D gene. The sequencing used peripheral blood, collected on day 0 of AZD1222 vaccination. The TCR sequence derives from an adult in good health. The CDR3 region has the DNA TGTGCCAGCAGCTTAGATGCGGCAGTAGGAAGCAATGAGCAGTTCTTC. Translated: CASSLDAAVGSNEQFF.